The 21 T cell receptor beta chains below were found in one sample sequenced in a study of T cell responses to AZD1222 COVID-19 vaccine. This table comes from immunoSEQ multiplex PCR, and its TCRdb copy is limited to in-frame clones, with some not included. The data show approximately 220,000 clones, 85% to 95% seen once. The sequences come from peripheral blood, collected on day 0 of MenACWY control vaccination. These receptors originate from an adult in good health.

The chain is built from TRBV5-5 and TRBJ1-5; D ambiguous. Trimming shortened V by 0 bases and J by 0 bases, and 7 bases separated the two germline ends. The CDR3 has 15 residues. The germline CDR1 and CDR2 sequences are SGHKS and YYEKEE (reference sequence). The CDR3 bases are TGTGCCAGCAGCTTGGAACGGTTTAGCAATCAGCCCCAGCATTTT. Translation gives CASSLERFSNQPQHF.

This sequence joins TRBV6-6 and TRBJ1-1; possible D gene TRBD1, 5 bases. Deletions cut 5 bases from V and 1 base from J, with 8 bases between. The CDR3 is 13 amino acids. Germline V lookup: CDR1 MNHNY, CDR2 SVGAGI (reference sequence). The CDR3 sequence is CASSGAGNTEAFF. Written as DNA, the CDR3 is TGTGCCAGCAGTGGGGCAGGGAACACTGAAGCTTTCTTT.

This chain connects TRBV18 to TRBJ1-2, with a tentative D call TRBD1 (5 bases). Germline values: CDR1 KGHSH, CDR2 LQKENI. The CDR3 runs 16 residues. The ends were cut back, 1 base at V and 0 bases at J, with 12 bases in the middle. This CDR3 is CASSPRDGLANYGYTF. The CDR3 DNA is TGTGCCAGCTCACCACGGGACGGGCTGGCTAACTATGGCTACACCTTC.

V and J are TRBV5-1 and TRBJ1-2; D call uncertain. V was pared by 1 base and J by 6 bases, with 10 bases between. The CDR3 contains 13 residues. Germline values: CDR1 SGHRS, CDR2 YFSETQ. The CDR3 DNA reads TGCGCCAGCAGCTTGAGTGGGAGGGATGGCTACACCTTC. Its protein is CASSLSGRDGYTF.

The V call is TRBV25-1, the J call TRBJ2-2; TRBD1 matches at 7 bases. From germline, CDR1 is MGHDK and CDR2 SYGVNS. The CDR3 loop spans 18 amino acids. The V and J ends lost 3 bases and 5 bases, in that order; junction bases with no gene match: 15. The chain's CDR3 is CASSEDRPISVRTGELFF. In nucleotides, the CDR3 is TGTGCCAGCAGTGAGGACAGGCCCATTTCGGTGAGGACCGGGGAGCTGTTTTTT.

The chain combines TRBV7-9 with TRBJ1-1, with 12 positions matching TRBD1. The V gene end was trimmed by 4 bases and the J gene end by 6 bases; junction bases not matched to a gene: 6. From germline, CDR1 is SEHNR and CDR2 FQNEAQ (reference sequence). This CDR3 has 15 residues. CDR3 DNA: TGTGCCAGCAGCTGGGGGACAGGGGGCCCAGCTGAAGCTTTCTTT. Its protein product is CASSWGTGGPAEAFF.

The genes are TRBV6-1 and TRBJ1-2, with a weak D call TRBD1 (6 bases). Germline CDR1 reads MNHNS; CDR2 reads SASEGT. The CDR3 is 13 amino acids. The ends were cut back, 6 bases at V and 4 bases at J, with 12 bases in the middle. The CDR3 loop reads CASSAAGAYGYTF. Here the CDR3 DNA reads TGTGCCAGCAGCGCCGCAGGGGCCTATGGCTACACCTTC.

This chain connects TRBV27 to TRBJ1-2; 7 bases are a match to TRBD1. Germline CDR1 and CDR2: MNHEY and SMNVEV (reference sequence). V lost 3 bases, J lost 8 bases, and 6 bases stayed unmatched. The CDR3 spans 13 residues. DNA for the CDR3: TGTGCCAGCAGTTTTCCAGGGGGAAACGGCTACACCTTC. It translates to CASSFPGGNGYTF.

The CDR3 DNA sequence: TGTGCCAGCAGCCAAGCCTCTCCGACGGGTGCCAGCCCCTACGAGCAGTACTTC. This sequence encodes CASSQASPTGASPYEQYF. The rearrangement joins TRBV3-1 (or the pseudogene TRBV3-2) to TRBJ2-7, with D unclear. This CDR3 has 18 amino acids. Germline V gene data show CDR1 as LGHDT and CDR2 as YNNKEL (reference sequence). V was pared by 1 base and J by 2 bases, with 21 bases between.

This clone showed up just once. This chain connects TRBV6-1 to TRBJ1-2; D is possibly TRBD1 (6 bases). Germline loops: CDR1 MNHNS, CDR2 SASEGT. The CDR3 runs to 13 residues. Trimming took off 3 bases at V and 7 bases at J, with 12 bases between the two ends. The CDR3 loop is CASSDDRPLGYTF. The CDR3 region has the DNA TGTGCCAGCAGTGACGACAGGCCTCTTGGCTACACCTTC.

V usage is TRBV9 and J usage is TRBJ1-5; possible D gene TRBD1, 6 bases. Germline assignment: CDR1 SGDLS and CDR2 YYNGEE. The V end lost 3 bases, the J end lost 3 bases, and 10 bases lay between the germline ends. CDR3 length: 14 amino acids. CDR3 amino acids: CASSDRTDNQPQHF. CDR3 sequence (DNA): TGTGCCAGCAGCGACCGGACAGACAATCAGCCCCAGCATTTT.

This clone was seen repeatedly, ten times or more. The V call is TRBV6-6, the J call TRBJ1-3; 10 bases agree with TRBD1. Germline loops: CDR1 MNHNY, CDR2 SVGAGI (reference sequence). J lost 2 bases, V lost 5 bases, and 12 bases had no gene match. The CDR3 has 18 residues. The CDR3 nucleotides are TGTGCCAGCAGTCGCTTCTCTCCGGGACAGGGGACTGGAAACACCATATATTTT. It is translated as CASSRFSPGQGTGNTIYF.

The chain is built from TRBV19 and TRBJ2-2; TRBD1 aligns across 8 bases. There are 14 residues in the CDR3. The V segment lost 6 bases and the J segment 4 bases; nucleotides outside the gene matches: 4. Germline V gives CDR1 LNHDA, CDR2 SQIVND (reference sequence). CDR3 DNA: TGTGCCAGTAGGAATACAGGGGGCACCGGGGAGCTGTTTTTT. It codes for CASRNTGGTGELFF.

The chain employs TRBV19 and TRBJ1-4; 7 nucleotides agree with TRBD1. V lost 5 bases, J lost 5 bases, and 11 bases stayed unmatched. The length of the CDR3 is 16 residues. Germline CDR1 and CDR2: LNHDA and SQIVND (reference sequence). This CDR3 is CASSAGQAMGNEKLFF. The CDR3 nucleotides are TGTGCCAGTAGTGCAGGACAGGCGATGGGAAATGAAAAACTGTTTTTT.

This sequence joins TRBV4-3 and TRBJ2-7; D might be TRBD1 (5 bases). Germline V lookup: CDR1 LGHNA, CDR2 YSLEER. The CDR3 spans 14 residues. Trimming shortened V by 0 bases and J by 2 bases, and 8 bases separated the two germline ends. CDR3 coding DNA: TGCGCCAGCAGCCAAGATTTCAGGGCCTACGAGCAGTACTTC. It is translated as CASSQDFRAYEQYF.

The rearrangement links TRBV2 to TRBJ2-1; TRBD2 matches 9 bases. The CDR3 totals 14 residues. From germline, CDR1 is SNHLY and CDR2 FYNNEI. The J segment lost 6 bases and the V segment lost 4 bases, leaving 4 bases of the junction unmatched. This CDR3 is CASSVLAGANEQFF. In DNA form, the CDR3 reads TGTGCCAGCAGTGTTTTAGCGGGGGCCAATGAGCAGTTCTTC.

The chain recombines TRBV11-3 with TRBJ1-1, with 8 bases fitting TRBD1. This CDR3 is 13 amino acids long. From germline, CDR1 is SGHNT and CDR2 YENEEA. With 4 bases clipped from V and 3 bases from J, the junction kept 1 base outside the gene matches. This chain's CDR3 is CASSWGQDTEAFF. The CDR3 DNA reads TGTGCCAGCAGCTGGGGACAGGACACTGAAGCTTTCTTT.

This sequence joins TRBV6-6 and TRBJ2-3; D perhaps matches TRBD1 (5 bases). The CDR3 runs to 15 residues. CDR1 is MNHNY, CDR2 SVGAGI, per germline (reference sequence). V lost 8 bases and J lost 1, with 16 bases in between. DNA for the CDR3: TGTGCCAGCGTTATGGCTCCCAGGGGCACAGATACGCAGTATTTT. Its protein is CASVMAPRGTDTQYF.

The rearrangement joins TRBV6-6 to TRBJ1-2; 9 bases map to TRBD1. Germline CDR1 and CDR2: MNHNY and SVGAGI (reference sequence). The CDR3 is 13 residues long. The J segment lost 6 bases and the V segment lost 8 bases, leaving 7 bases of the junction unmatched. The CDR3 DNA follows: TGTGCCAGCGGATTCACAGGGGGCGATGGCTACACCTTC. Its translation is CASGFTGGDGYTF.

V is TRBV24-1 and J is TRBJ2-7; 7 bases agree with TRBD1. The CDR3 totals 12 residues. Trimming at V came to 9 bases and at J to 2 bases, leaving 3 bases not matched to a gene. Germline CDR1 and CDR2: KGHDR and SFDVKD. The chain's CDR3 is CATGDSPYEQYF. The CDR3 region has the DNA TGTGCCACCGGGGACAGTCCCTACGAGCAGTACTTC.

This chain joins TRBV19 and TRBJ1-5, with unresolved D. V lost 1 base and J 2 bases, leaving 15 bases between the germline ends. Per germline, CDR1 LNHDA and CDR2 SQIVND (reference sequence). The CDR3 is 17 residues long. As DNA, the CDR3 is TGTGCCAGTAGTATAGGGAGAGGACGCAAAGGCAATCAGCCCCAGCATTTT. Amino acid sequence: CASSIGRGRKGNQPQHF.